Sequencing of this T cell receptor beta chain was carried out in a study of human T cells and chemical hapten exposure (dated by TCRdb to about 2021). Turning to the overall study: For sensitization, 2% DPC in acetone was applied to an approximately 2 cm by approximately 2 cm area of upper inner arm skin. Throughout the approximately 26-week study period, patients were also given weekly therapeutic DPC doses on the scalp. Patch testing was performed on the upper back with Finn chambers containing 0.01% DPC, and the patch tests were scored after 6 days according to International Contact Dermatitis Research Group standards. Most of the patients in the cohort were female, and the cohort covered alopecia areata with under or over 50% scalp involvement, alopecia totalis and alopecia universalis. Libraries were combined into a pool for sequencing, and differences in TCR yield between samples came mainly from small differences in library volumes within the pool. This study followed changes in the peripheral blood TCR repertoire in vivo during primary and secondary sensitization of alopecia patients to the hapten diphenylcyclopropenone (DPC). Blood samples were taken from patients before sensitization (week 0) and at 2, 6 and about 24 weeks after DPC sensitization. For TCR sequencing, blood came from 25 to 35 alopecia patients at anywhere from one to four time points (pre-sensitization, 2, 6 and 24 weeks).

The library was generated by RACE. The instrument was a NextSeq 500. During library preparation, unique molecular identifiers were attached to individual cDNA molecules so that TCRs could be counted in a quantitative, reproducible way. Each blood RNA sample was used to sequence both TCR alpha and TCR beta chains. The original pipeline was this. Samples had a median of 95,638 TCRs, with a range from about 23,224 to 700,000. V, J and CDR3 annotation of the TCR reads was carried out using the Decombinator software suite. To make PS versus PT1 abundance plots, every sample was subsampled to the same number of TCRs (28,000). TCRs were defined as expanded if absent before sensitization and observed at least eight times at the 2-week time point. The raw public reads went through TCRdb reprocessing: fastp at Q25, MiXCR clone calling, in-frame beta chains kept. Every CDR3 protein is listed once, alongside the most common genes and DNA of its rows. The V and J calls and clone size come from TCRdb's table, not from the authors' own analysis. Counted in this sample were roughly 100,000 distinct CDR3 sequences; less than 15% of them appeared once. The ten largest make up roughly 1.6% of the sample.

Explained via the paper, the time point label denotes: pre-sensitization, week 0. What the treatment or condition label conveys for this sample: therapeutic diphenylcyclopropenone sensitization with weekly scalp DPC. At every patch-test visit, the blood draw took place before the patch test was put on. Patients were considered eligible if aged 18 to 70, diagnosed with alopecia and deemed suitable for DPC therapy, and patients were excluded if pregnant. Total RNA was extracted from unfractionated whole blood collected in Tempus Blood RNA tubes. Broad study findings and their caveats: Because all patients had alopecia, a presumed autoimmune disease, the immune response of the patients might differ from that of healthy individuals. Patch test score was positively correlated with the number of PT1 expanded TCRs, with significance at thresholds 8, 16 and 32 but not at 4. Significantly more large CDR3 similarity clusters were formed by expanded TCRs than by pre-sensitization or healthy control sets, consistent with antigen-driven responses. The number of TCRs above 1 in 1000 frequency did not change with DPC sensitization; there was no evidence of global repertoire structure alterations. After repeated subsampling, changes were observed in the strength of the expansion versus patch-test correlation and in the threshold at which the correlation became significant.

This clonotype was picked up a small number of times. It has no known antigen specificity. No qualities accompany the bases; no much larger clone lies one base away. Clipping removes 5 bases from V and 0 bases from J, with 4 as the unmatched junction base count. Reading from cysteine to phenylalanine, the CDR3 counts 15 amino acids. Just the 45-base CDR3 DNA is kept, in frame starting at base 1. CDR1 and CDR2 were assigned from the germline V gene as SGHVS and FQNEAQ. This clonotype was obtained from a woman aged 45 to 65 with alopecia areata. Some clones in this sample may be carry-over from other donors' samples. The rearranged segments are TRBV7-8 and TRBJ2-7; the junction holds 10 bases that match TRBD2. Sequenced here: whole blood, sampled in connection with sensitization to the hapten diphenylcyclopropenone (DPC). The CDR3 in this case is CASSPGLAVSYEQYF. Here is the DNA: TGTGCCAGCAGCCCAGGACTAGCGGTCTCCTACGAGCAGTACTTC.